The rows below give T cell receptor beta chains drawn from one sample of a study of technical replicates of blood from a few donors. Only in-frame clones appear in the TCRdb table, and some are missing; sequencing was by immunoSEQ multiplex PCR. The sample includes some 89,000 clones, roughly 94% of them seen just once. The specimen was T cells isolated from PBMCs. Receptors were obtained from a human donor in good health. Both conserved end residues are part of each CDR3. A D gene is named only where the DNA matches it firmly. Size is omitted from some rows. Given values are once, few, many or a class for expanded clones.

J: TRBJ1-2; length: 15; size: .; D: .; V: TRBV6-5; DNA: TGTGCCAGCACGGGAGGAATACCCCCTAACTATGGCTACACCTTC; CDR3: CASTGGIPPNYGYTF
J: TRBJ2-1; length: 11; size: .; D: .; V: TRBV9; DNA: TGTGCCAGCAGCGTAGACAGTGAGCAGTTCTTC; CDR3: CASSVDSEQFF
J: TRBJ2-1; length: 15; size: once; D: TRBD1; V: TRBV29-1; DNA: TGCAGCGTCTCCGGGACAGGGAGCTCCTACAATGAGCAGTTCTTC; CDR3: CSVSGTGSSYNEQFF
J: TRBJ2-1; length: 14; size: .; D: TRBD1; V: TRBV29-1; DNA: TGCAGCGTTGCTCGGGACAGGGACAACAATGAGCAGTTCTTC; CDR3: CSVARDRDNNEQFF
J: TRBJ2-1; length: 14; size: .; D: TRBD2; V: TRBV4-1; DNA: TGCGCCAGCAGCCTCTATAGCGGGGACAATGAGCAGTTCTTC; CDR3: CASSLYSGDNEQFF
J: TRBJ1-2; length: 13; size: .; D: .; V: TRBV5-1; DNA: TGCGCCAGCAGCTTGCAAGAGAGCTATGGCTACACCTTC; CDR3: CASSLQESYGYTF
J: TRBJ2-2; length: 15; size: .; D: TRBD2; V: TRBV10-3; DNA: TGTGCCATCAGTCCTAGCGGGAGTGATACCGGGGAGCTGTTTTTT; CDR3: CAISPSGSDTGELFF
J: TRBJ1-1; length: 14; size: .; D: .; V: TRBV9; DNA: TGTGCCAGCAGCGTAGGGGGGGGAGGCACTGAAGCTTTCTTT; CDR3: CASSVGGGGTEAFF
J: TRBJ2-3; length: 14; size: .; D: .; V: TRBV28; DNA: TGTGCCAGCAGTTTTGGACTAATTGATGATACGCAGTATTTT; CDR3: CASSFGLIDDTQYF
J: TRBJ1-3; length: 15; size: .; D: .; V: TRBV28; DNA: TGTGCCAGCAGCCTTCTGACAAGCGGCGGAAACACCATATATTTT; CDR3: CASSLLTSGGNTIYF
J: TRBJ2-5; length: 16; size: .; D: TRBD1; V: TRBV10-3; DNA: TGTGCCATCAGTTCCGGGACAGGGGCACGCCAAGAGACCCAGTACTTC; CDR3: CAISSGTGARQETQYF
J: TRBJ1-2; length: 17; size: .; D: TRBD1; V: TRBV5-7; DNA: TGTGCCAGCAGCTTGGCCCACCTGTATGACAGGGACTCTGGCTACACCTTC; CDR3: CASSLAHLYDRDSGYTF
J: TRBJ1-1; length: 14; size: once; D: .; V: TRBV5-8; DNA: TGTGCCAGCAGCTTGATGGGGGGAGGCACTGAAGCTTTCTTT; CDR3: CASSLMGGGTEAFF
J: TRBJ2-3; length: 12; size: .; D: .; V: TRBV19; DNA: TGTGCCAGTAAGAGCCTAGCAGATACGCAGTATTTT; CDR3: CASKSLADTQYF
J: TRBJ2-1; length: 15; size: .; D: TRBD2; V: TRBV7-2; DNA: TGTGCCAGCAGCTTAGGGCTAGCGGGAGTGGCTGAGCAGTTCTTC; CDR3: CASSLGLAGVAEQFF
J: TRBJ1-5; length: 11; size: .; D: .; V: TRBV28; DNA: TGTGCCAGCAGACGGGATGAGCCCCAGCATTTT; CDR3: CASRRDEPQHF
J: TRBJ2-1; length: 15; size: .; D: .; V: TRBV30; DNA: TGTGCCTGGATAGCCGTGGTCGTCCTGAGCGGGGAGCAGTTCTTC; CDR3: CAWIAVVVLSGEQFF
J: TRBJ1-1; length: 12; size: few; D: .; V: TRBV28; DNA: TGTGCCAGCAGCCCCATGAACACTGAAGCTTTCTTT; CDR3: CASSPMNTEAFF
J: TRBJ2-7; length: 12; size: .; D: TRBD2; V: TRBV27; DNA: TGCGCCACGGCGGGGGAATTCTACGAGCAGTACTTC; CDR3: CATAGEFYEQYF
J: TRBJ2-6; length: 17; size: .; D: .; V: TRBV14; DNA: TGTGCCAGCAGCCACTGGGACATACGTTCTGGGGCCAACGTCCTGACTTTC; CDR3: CASSHWDIRSGANVLTF
J: TRBJ2-3; length: 16; size: once; D: .; V: TRBV21-1; DNA: TGTGCCAGCAGCAAGGGACTAGCGGAAACCACAGATACGCAGTATTTT; CDR3: CASSKGLAETTDTQYF
J: TRBJ1-2; length: 11; size: .; D: .; V: TRBV20-1; DNA: TGCAGTGCTCTAGAACGCTATGGCTACACCTTC; CDR3: CSALERYGYTF
J: TRBJ1-5; length: 18; size: .; D: .; V: TRBV6-4; DNA: TGTGCCAGCAGGTGGGCCCCCTTATCAATCAGGGACTGGCAGCCCCAGCATTTT; CDR3: CASRWAPLSIRDWQPQHF
J: TRBJ2-3; length: 18; size: .; D: .; V: TRBV25-1; DNA: TGTGCCAGCAGCCCTGTGAGCGGGTTTGGGGTAGTCACAGATACGCAGTATTTT; CDR3: CASSPVSGFGVVTDTQYF
J: TRBJ2-4; length: 13; size: .; D: .; V: TRBV18; DNA: TGTGCCAGCTCACCCCAAGAGAAAAACATTCAGTACTTC; CDR3: CASSPQEKNIQYF
J: TRBJ2-5; length: 17; size: .; D: TRBD2; V: TRBV5-6; DNA: TGTGCCAGCAGCTTGGCCAGAATAGCGGGACTTCAAGAGACCCAGTACTTC; CDR3: CASSLARIAGLQETQYF
J: TRBJ1-2; length: 15; size: once; D: .; V: TRBV27; DNA: TGTGCCAGCAGCCTCAGATGGGCCGCAGTACAGGGCTACACCTTC; CDR3: CASSLRWAAVQGYTF
J: TRBJ1-1; length: 14; size: once; D: .; V: TRBV11-2; DNA: TGTGCCAGCAGCTCCCAGGGCCCGAACACTGAAGCTTTCTTT; CDR3: CASSSQGPNTEAFF
J: TRBJ2-7; length: 15; size: once; D: TRBD2; V: TRBV28; DNA: TGTGCCAGCAGTTCCGGACTAGCGGGGTTGGGCGAGCAGTACTTC; CDR3: CASSSGLAGLGEQYF
J: TRBJ2-2; length: 17; size: .; D: .; V: TRBV18; DNA: TGTGCCAGCTCCCCCACGCCTGGTTCACTACTCACCGGGGAGCTGTTTTTT; CDR3: CASSPTPGSLLTGELFF
J: TRBJ2-1; length: 13; size: .; D: .; V: TRBV27; DNA: TGTGCCAGCAGCCGACCCGGGGTGAATGAGCAGTTCTTC; CDR3: CASSRPGVNEQFF